These 6 T cell receptor beta chains were sequenced from one sample in a study of T cell responses to AZD1222 COVID-19 vaccine. Measured with immunoSEQ multiplex PCR; TCRdb has only the in-frame clones, and not every one. The sample yields about 100,000 clones, around 87% seen once. This specimen consisted of peripheral blood, obtained on day 0 of MenACWY control vaccination. These receptors originate from an adult in good health.

This chain connects TRBV4-3 to TRBJ1-5; D not resolved. The V and J ends lost 6 bases and 2 bases respectively, with 23 bases between them. The germline gives CDR1 LGHNA, CDR2 YSLEER. This CDR3 region has 18 residues. The CDR3: CASSPTLPGLNRNQPQHF. Written as DNA, the CDR3 is TGCGCCAGCAGTCCGACCCTTCCCGGACTGAATCGCAATCAGCCCCAGCATTTT.

The chain is built from TRBV19 and TRBJ2-7, with 9 bases that match TRBD2. The CDR3 is 14 amino acids. The germline V gene has CDR1 LNHDA and CDR2 SQIVND (reference sequence). V shed 5 bases and J 0 bases; nucleotides not matched to a gene: 2. The CDR3 coding sequence is TGTGCCAGTAGTCTAGCGGGGATCTCCTACGAGCAGTACTTC. Translation gives CASSLAGISYEQYF. The variable domain in full, completed from reference TRBV19 and TRBJ2-7, reads DGGITQSPKYLFRKEGQNVTLSCEQNLNHDAMYWYRQDPGQGLRLIYYSQIVNDFQKGDIAEGYSVSREKKESFPLTVTSAQKNPTAFYLCASSLAGISYEQYFGPGTRLTVT.

This chain joins TRBV28 and TRBJ1-2; D unresolved. The CDR3 is made up of 12 amino acids. Trimming left V 0 bases short and J 6 bases short, with 5 bases between. Germline-derived CDR1 and CDR2 are MDHEN and SYDVKM. The chain's CDR3 is CASSLWEHGYTF. In DNA form, the CDR3 reads TGTGCCAGCAGTTTATGGGAGCATGGCTACACCTTC.

The chain recombines TRBV7-7 with TRBJ2-5; D uncertain. V shed 0 bases and J shed 5 bases, with 7 bases lying between them. Germline V gene sequence: CDR1 SSHAT, CDR2 FNYEAQ (reference sequence). The CDR3 spans 13 residues. The CDR3 region has the DNA TGTGCCAGCAGCTTAGCTTTGACCGAGACCCAGTACTTC. Translated, it gives CASSLALTETQYF.

The chain joins TRBV5-6 to TRBJ1-2, with 7 nucleotides matching TRBD1. CDR3 size: 16 residues. Trimming cost V 4 bases and J 0 bases; bases outside gene matches: 9. Germline assignment: CDR1 SGHDT and CDR2 YYEEEE. The CDR3 loop is CASSLRGAGANYGYTF. CDR3 DNA: TGTGCCAGCAGCCTCAGGGGGGCCGGAGCTAACTATGGCTACACCTTC.

The V call is TRBV3-1 (or the pseudogene TRBV3-2), the J call TRBJ2-5, with D tentatively TRBD2 (5 bases). CDR1 is LGHDT and CDR2 is YNNKEL in the germline V gene (reference sequence). Between the trimmed V and J ends, which lost 3 bases and 1 base, there was a span of 6 bases. This CDR3 has 13 amino acids. CDR3 nucleotides: TGTGCCAGCAGCCAGCGGGTCCAAGAGACCCAGTACTTC. Translating gives CASSQRVQETQYF.